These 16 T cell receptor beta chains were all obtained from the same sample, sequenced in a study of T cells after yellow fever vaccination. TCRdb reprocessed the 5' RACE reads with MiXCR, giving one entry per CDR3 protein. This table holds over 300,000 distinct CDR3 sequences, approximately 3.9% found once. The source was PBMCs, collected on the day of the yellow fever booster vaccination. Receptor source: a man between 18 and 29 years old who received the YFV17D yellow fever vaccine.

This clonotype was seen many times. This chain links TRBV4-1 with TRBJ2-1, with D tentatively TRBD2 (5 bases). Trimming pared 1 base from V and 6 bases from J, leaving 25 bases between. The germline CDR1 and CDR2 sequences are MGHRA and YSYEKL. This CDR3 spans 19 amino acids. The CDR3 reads CASSQVRAVHGVRSNEQFF. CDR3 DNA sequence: TGCGCCAGCAGCCAAGTTAGGGCCGTGCACGGGGTCCGCAGCAATGAGCAGTTCTTC.

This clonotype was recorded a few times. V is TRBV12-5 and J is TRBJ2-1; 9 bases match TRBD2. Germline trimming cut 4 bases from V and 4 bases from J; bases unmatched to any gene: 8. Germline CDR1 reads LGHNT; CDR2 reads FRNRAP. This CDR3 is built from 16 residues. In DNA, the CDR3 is TGTGCTAGTGGTTCGATTAGCAGCGGGGGGTACAATGAGCAGTTCTTC. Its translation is CASGSISSGGYNEQFF. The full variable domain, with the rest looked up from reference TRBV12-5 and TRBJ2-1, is DARVTQTPRHKVTEMGQEVTMRCQPILGHNTVFWYRQTMMQGLELLAYFRNRAPLDDSGMPKDRFSAEMPDATLATLKIQPSEPRDSAVYFCASGSISSGGYNEQFFGPGTRLTVL.

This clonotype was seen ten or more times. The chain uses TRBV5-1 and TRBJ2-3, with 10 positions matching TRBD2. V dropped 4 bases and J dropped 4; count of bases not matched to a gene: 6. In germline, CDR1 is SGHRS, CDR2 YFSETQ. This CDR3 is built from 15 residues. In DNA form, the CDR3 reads TGCGCCAGCAGCGCCAGCGGGGGGGCCCCAGATACGCAGTATTTT. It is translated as CASSASGGAPDTQYF.

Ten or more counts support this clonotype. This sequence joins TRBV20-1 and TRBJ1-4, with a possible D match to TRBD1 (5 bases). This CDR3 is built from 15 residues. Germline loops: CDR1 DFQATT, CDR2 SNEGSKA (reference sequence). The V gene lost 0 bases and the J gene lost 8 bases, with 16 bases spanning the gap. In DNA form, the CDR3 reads TGCAGTGCTAGAGATTGGGCAGGTCCAGGGGAAAAACTGTTTTTT. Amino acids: CSARDWAGPGEKLFF.

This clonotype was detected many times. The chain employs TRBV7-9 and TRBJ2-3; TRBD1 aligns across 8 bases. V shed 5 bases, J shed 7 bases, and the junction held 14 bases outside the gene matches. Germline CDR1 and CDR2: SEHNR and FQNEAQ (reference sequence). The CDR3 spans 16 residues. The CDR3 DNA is TGTGCCAGCAGCACCTGGGACAGGCGGCGACTCAATACGCAGTATTTT. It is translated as CASSTWDRRRLNTQYF. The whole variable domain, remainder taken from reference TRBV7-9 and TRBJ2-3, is DTGVSQNPRHKITKRGQNVTFRCDPISEHNRLYWYRQTLGQGPEFLTYFQNEAQLEKSRLLSDRFSAERPKGSFSTLEIQRTEQGDSAMYLCASSTWDRRRLNTQYFGPGTRLTVL.

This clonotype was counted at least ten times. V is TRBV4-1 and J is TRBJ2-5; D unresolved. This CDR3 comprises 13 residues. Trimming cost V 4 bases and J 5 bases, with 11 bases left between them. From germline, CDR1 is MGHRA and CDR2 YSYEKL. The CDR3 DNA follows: TGCGCCAGCAGCCGAGGATTGCCGGAGACCCAGTACTTC. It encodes CASSRGLPETQYF.

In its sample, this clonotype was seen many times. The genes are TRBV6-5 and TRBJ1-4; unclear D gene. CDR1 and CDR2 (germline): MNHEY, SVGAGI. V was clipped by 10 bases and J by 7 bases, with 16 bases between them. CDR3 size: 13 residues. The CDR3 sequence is CATSRAGREKLFF. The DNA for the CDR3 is TGTGCCACAAGTAGGGCAGGTCGTGAAAAACTGTTTTTT.

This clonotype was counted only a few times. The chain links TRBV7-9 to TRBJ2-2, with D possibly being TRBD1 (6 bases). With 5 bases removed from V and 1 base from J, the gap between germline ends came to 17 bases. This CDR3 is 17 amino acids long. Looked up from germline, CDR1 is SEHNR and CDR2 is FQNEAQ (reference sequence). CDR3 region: CASSPGAPIENTGELFF. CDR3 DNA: TGTGCCAGCAGCCCAGGGGCCCCGATTGAGAACACCGGGGAGCTGTTTTTT.

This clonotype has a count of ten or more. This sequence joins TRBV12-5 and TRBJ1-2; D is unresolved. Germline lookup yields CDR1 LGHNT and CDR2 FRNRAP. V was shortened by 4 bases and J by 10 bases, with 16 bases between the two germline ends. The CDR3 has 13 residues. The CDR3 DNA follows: TGTGCTAGTGGTTCTTCGGCGGCGAAGTTCTACACCTTC. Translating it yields CASGSSAAKFYTF.

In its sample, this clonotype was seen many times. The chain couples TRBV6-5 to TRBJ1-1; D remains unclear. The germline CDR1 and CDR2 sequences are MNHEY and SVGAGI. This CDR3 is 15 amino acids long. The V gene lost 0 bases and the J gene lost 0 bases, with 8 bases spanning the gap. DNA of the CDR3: TGTGCCAGCAGTTACTCGAGAGGGTTGAACACTGAAGCTTTCTTT. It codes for CASSYSRGLNTEAFF.

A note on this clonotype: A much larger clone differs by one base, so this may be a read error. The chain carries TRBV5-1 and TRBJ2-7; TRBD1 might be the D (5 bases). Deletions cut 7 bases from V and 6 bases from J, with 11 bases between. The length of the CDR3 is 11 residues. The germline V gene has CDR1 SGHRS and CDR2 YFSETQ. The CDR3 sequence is CASRRAFEQYF. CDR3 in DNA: TGCGCCAGCCGCAGGGCGTTCGAGCAGTACTTC. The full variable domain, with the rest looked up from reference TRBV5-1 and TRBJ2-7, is KAGVTQTPRYLIKTRGQQVTLSCSPISGHRSVSWYQQTPGQGLQFLFEYFSETQRNKGNFPGRFSGRQFSNSRSEMNVSTLELGDSALYLCASRRAFEQYFGPGTRLTVT.

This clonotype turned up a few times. CDR3: CASSLEQGDEQFF. The CDR3 DNA reads as TGTGCCAGCAGCTTAGAGCAGGGCGATGAGCAGTTCTTC. The rearrangement uses TRBV11-3 and TRBJ2-1; D may be TRBD1 (5 bases). The CDR3 is made up of 13 amino acids. The V gene lost 0 bases and the J gene lost 8 bases, with 8 bases spanning the gap. Germline V gene sequence: CDR1 SGHNT, CDR2 YENEEA.

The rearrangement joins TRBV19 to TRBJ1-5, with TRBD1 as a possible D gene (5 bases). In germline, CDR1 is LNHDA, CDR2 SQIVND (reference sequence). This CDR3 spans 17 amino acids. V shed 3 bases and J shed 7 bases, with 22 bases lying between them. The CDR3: CASSIRADKKTGQPQHF. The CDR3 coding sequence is TGTGCCAGTAGTATTCGGGCGGACAAGAAGACCGGCCAGCCCCAGCATTTT.

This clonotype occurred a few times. DNA for the CDR3: TGTGCCAGCAGCTGGGGGACAGGCTTGAACACTGAAGCTTTCTTT. This sequence encodes CASSWGTGLNTEAFF. This chain connects TRBV5-4 to TRBJ1-1, with 8 bases identical to TRBD1. The junction had 4 bases not matched to a gene; V was cut back by 3 bases and J by 0 bases. This CDR3 comprises 15 residues. The germline V gene has CDR1 SGHNT and CDR2 YYREEE (reference sequence). The full variable domain, rest sourced from reference TRBV5-4 and TRBJ1-1, is ETGVTQSPTHLIKTRGQQVTLRCSSQSGHNTVSWYQQALGQGPQFIFQYYREEENGRGNFPPRFSGLQFPNYSSELNVNALELDDSALYLCASSWGTGLNTEAFFGQGTRLTVV.

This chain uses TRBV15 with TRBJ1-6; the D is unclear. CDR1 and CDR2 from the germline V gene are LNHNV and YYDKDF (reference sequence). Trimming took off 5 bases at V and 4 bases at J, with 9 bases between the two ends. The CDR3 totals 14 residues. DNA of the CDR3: TGTGCCACCAGCCCAAATTCGTATAATTCACCCCTCCACTTT. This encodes CATSPNSYNSPLHF.

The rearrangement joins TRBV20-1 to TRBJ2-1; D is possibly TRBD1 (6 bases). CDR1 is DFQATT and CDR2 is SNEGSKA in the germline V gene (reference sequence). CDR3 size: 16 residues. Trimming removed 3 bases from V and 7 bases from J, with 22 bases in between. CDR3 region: CSASRIQGLRSNEQFF. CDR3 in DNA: TGCAGTGCTAGTAGGATACAGGGTTTGAGGTCTAATGAGCAGTTCTTC.